This is a list of T cell receptor beta chains from one sample in a study of CD8+CD57+ T cells in acquired aplastic anemia. TCRdb passed the reads through MiXCR, listing each CDR3 protein once. The table records 150,000 to 170,000 distinct CDR3 sequences, roughly 54% of them present only once. Sequencing used sorted CD4+, CD8+, or CD8+CD57+ T cells (not recorded which) from PBMCs. These receptors were obtained from a human donor with aplastic anemia. CDR3s include the opening cysteine and the closing phenylalanine or tryptophan. D genes are given only for firm matches. Only part of the rows carry a size: once, few, many, or a class if the clone is expanded.

>.|TRBD1|TRBV6-1|TRBJ1-1
TGTGCCAGCACCCATTTACTCGGGACAGAAGTTTTT
CASTHLLGTEVF
>.|TRBD2|TRBV7-6|TRBJ2-5
TGTGCCAGCAGCTTAGTAGCGGGGCGGGAGACCCAGTACTTC
CASSLVAGRETQYF
>many|.|TRBV5-4|TRBJ1-1
TGTGCCAGCTCCGGATGGGACACTGAAGCTTTCTTT
CASSGWDTEAFF
>.|.|TRBV7-2|TRBJ1-5
TGTGCCAGCAGCTTGGCCGTAGGGGCGTCCCAGCATTTT
CASSLAVGASQHF
>.|.|TRBV7-9|TRBJ1-2
TGTGCCAGCAGCACCGATAACTATGGCTACACCTTC
CASSTDNYGYTF
>.|TRBD1|TRBV4-2|TRBJ2-7
TGTGCCAGCAGCCAAGAAGACAGGGGCGAGCAGTACTTC
CASSQEDRGEQYF
>.|.|TRBV19|TRBJ1-5
TGTGCCAGTAGTAGCGGGGGCAAGGGGCCCCAGCATTTT
CASSSGGKGPQHF
>.|TRBD1|TRBV7-2|TRBJ2-5
TGTGCCAGCAGCTCGGACAGGGTAGGAGAAGAGACCCAGTACTTC
CASSSDRVGEETQYF
>.|TRBD2|TRBV2|TRBJ2-3
TGTGCCAGCACGCGGGGGAGAGGCACAGATACGCAGTATTTT
CASTRGRGTDTQYF
>few|.|TRBV15|TRBJ1-4
TGTGCCACCAGCAGACCGGTGGGGTTTGCAGATGAAAAACTGTTTTTT
CATSRPVGFADEKLFF
>.|.|TRBV20-1|TRBJ1-5
TGCAGTGCTAGAGGAGTCTCTCAGCCCCAGCATTTT
CSARGVSQPQHF
>many|.|TRBV7-7|TRBJ1-3
TGTGCCGTCGGTACCGACGGCTCTGGAAACACCATATATTTT
CAVGTDGSGNTIYF
>.|TRBD1|TRBV2|TRBJ1-3
TGTGCCAGCACCACGGACAGGGGCTCTGGAAACACCATATATTTT
CASTTDRGSGNTIYF
>.|TRBD2|TRBV6-1|TRBJ2-1
TGTGCCAGTGGGACTAGCGGGGGGGAGCAGTTCTTC
CASGTSGGEQFF
>many|TRBD1|TRBV13|TRBJ2-7
TGTGCCAGCAGCCTGGGGACAGGGGGCGGCTACGAGCAGTACTTC
CASSLGTGGGYEQYF
>many|TRBD2|TRBV2|TRBJ2-1
TGTGCCAGCAGGGGACTAGCGGGGGGGAATGAGCAGTTCTTC
CASRGLAGGNEQFF
>many|.|TRBV10-1|TRBJ1-3
TGCGCCAGCAGTGAGGACAGCTCTGGAAACACCATATATTTT
CASSEDSSGNTIYF
>few|.|TRBV2|TRBJ1-2
TGTGCCAGCAGTGGCATTTCGAACTATGGCTACACCTTC
CASSGISNYGYTF
>many|.|TRBV19|TRBJ1-6
TGTGCCAGTAGTCCCCGTGGAGAGGCGTCCTATAATTCACCCCTCCACTTT
CASSPRGEASYNSPLHF
>.|.|TRBV7-2|TRBJ1-2
TGTGCCAGCAGCCCCACCGTCGGACGGGGAAACTATGGCTACACCTTC
CASSPTVGRGNYGYTF
>.|.|TRBV9|TRBJ2-1
TGTGCCAGCAGCGTAGCAAGCGGGCCTTACAATGAGCAGTTCTTC
CASSVASGPYNEQFF
>many|TRBD1|TRBV6-1|TRBJ1-2
TGTGCCAGCAGTCCCAGCCTAGGACAGGGGTTTGGCTACACCTTC
CASSPSLGQGFGYTF
>many|.|TRBV20-1|TRBJ1-1
TGCAGTGCTAGAGGACCTGTGGGTGGCCCTGAAGCTTTCTTT
CSARGPVGGPEAFF
>.|.|TRBV7-8|TRBJ1-2
TGTGCCAGCAGCTTAGATGGAAATGGCTACACCTTC
CASSLDGNGYTF
>.|.|TRBV10-2|TRBJ2-7
TGCGCCAGCAGTGATGGAAACTCCTACGAGCAGTACTTC
CASSDGNSYEQYF
>few|TRBD2|TRBV24-1|TRBJ2-2
TGTGCCACCAGTGAAGTAGCGGGAGGTATCACCGGGGAGCTGTTTTTT
CATSEVAGGITGELFF
>once|.|TRBV2|TRBJ2-3
TGTGCCAGCAGTCTACGGGACAACACAGATACGCAGTATTTT
CASSLRDNTDTQYF
>many|.|TRBV6-1|TRBJ2-1
TGTGCCAGCAGTGAAGAGCCGGGAACTACCTACAATGAGCAGTTCTTC
CASSEEPGTTYNEQFF
>many|.|TRBV12-3/TRBV12-4|TRBJ2-1
TGTGCCAGCAGTTCCGGGGGCGATGAGCAGTTCTTC
CASSSGGDEQFF
>many|.|TRBV2|TRBJ2-3
TGTGCCAGCAGTCATAGGGGGGCGGCGAGCACAGATACGCAGTATTTT
CASSHRGAASTDTQYF
>.|TRBD1|TRBV2|TRBJ1-6
TGTGCCAGCAGTGAAGATGGGACAGGGAACTCACCCCTCCACTTT
CASSEDGTGNSPLHF
>once|.|TRBV7-6|TRBJ2-7
TGTGCCAGCAGCCCCAGGGGCCGGAGAGGTCCCTACGAGCAGTACTTC
CASSPRGRRGPYEQYF
>many|TRBD1|TRBV12-3/TRBV12-4|TRBJ1-4
TGTGCCAGCAGGCCGGGACAGGGCGATGAAAAACTGTTTTTT
CASRPGQGDEKLFF
>many|.|TRBV2|TRBJ2-2
TGTGCCAGCAGTTATAAGAACACCGGGGAGCTGTTTTTT
CASSYKNTGELFF
>many|.|TRBV10-2|TRBJ1-1
TGCGCCAGCAGTGTGCAGGTACACACTGAAGCTTTCTTT
CASSVQVHTEAFF
>.|TRBD1|TRBV27|TRBJ1-3
TGTGCCAGCAGTCCCGGACAGGGGGTGGGAAACACCATATATTTT
CASSPGQGVGNTIYF
>few|.|TRBV2|TRBJ2-7
TGTGCCAGCACGATCCCAGACTCCTACGAGCAGTACTTC
CASTIPDSYEQYF
>many|TRBD1|TRBV3-1|TRBJ1-5
TGTGCCAGCAGCCGCACAGGGGAACGGCAGCCCCAGCATTTT
CASSRTGERQPQHF
>once|TRBD1|TRBV10-3|TRBJ2-7
TGTGCCATCAGGGGGACAGGGAGCGACGAGCAGTACTTC
CAIRGTGSDEQYF
>.|TRBD2|TRBV24-1|TRBJ2-5
TGTGCCACCAGTGATTCCCCGGGACTAGCCCGCCAAGAGACCCAGTACTTC
CATSDSPGLARQETQYF
>.|.|TRBV24-1|TRBJ1-3
TGTGCCACCAGTGATTCTGGGACACTCTCTGGAAACACCATATATTTT
CATSDSGTLSGNTIYF
>few|.|TRBV20-1|TRBJ2-3
TGCAGTGCCCCCTCACGTTCGGATACGCAGTATTTT
CSAPSRSDTQYF
>few|TRBD1|TRBV12-3/TRBV12-4|TRBJ1-3
TGTGCCAGCGCGGGGAGGGGGCCCCATGGAAACACCATATATTTT
CASAGRGPHGNTIYF
>once|.|TRBV25-1|TRBJ1-5
TGTGCCAGCAGTGAAGGCGGGGCAGGGATCAATCAGCCCCAGCATTTT
CASSEGGAGINQPQHF
>.|.|TRBV29-1|TRBJ2-1
TGCAGCGTTGCGGCAGGTTACTACAATGAGCAGTTCTTC
CSVAAGYYNEQFF
>.|.|TRBV12-3/TRBV12-4|TRBJ2-7
TGTGCCAGCAGTTTCTACAGGGAACCCTACGAGCAGTACTTC
CASSFYREPYEQYF
>few|.|TRBV2|TRBJ1-2
TGTGCCAGCACCTTGAGGTCGGGGGGCTATGGCTACACCTTC
CASTLRSGGYGYTF
>.|TRBD1|TRBV7-6|TRBJ1-1
TGTGCCAGCAAAGATGGACAGGGGCTGGGAGCTTTCTTT
CASKDGQGLGAFF
>many|.|TRBV25-1|TRBJ2-2
TGTGCCAGCAGTGAGATGGCGGACACCGGGGAGCTGTTTTTT
CASSEMADTGELFF
>.|.|TRBV19|TRBJ1-2
TGTGCCAGTAGTATTAGTAGCGGCTACACCTTC
CASSISSGYTF
>.|.|TRBV10-3|TRBJ1-2
TGTGCCATCAGCCGGGACTCCCCTAACTATGGCTACACCTTC
CAISRDSPNYGYTF
>.|TRBD1|TRBV11-2|TRBJ2-6
TGTGCCAGCAGCTTAGATGGGACAGGGGGCTTTGGGGCCAACGTCCTGACTTTC
CASSLDGTGGFGANVLTF
>many|.|TRBV10-2|TRBJ2-7
TGCGCCAGCAGTAACTCTTACGAGCAGTACTTC
CASSNSYEQYF
>.|.|TRBV7-2|TRBJ2-7
TGTGCCAGCAGCCACGGGACAATCAGCTCCTACGAGCAGTACTTC
CASSHGTISSYEQYF
>few|.|TRBV13|TRBJ2-7
TGTGCCAGCAGCCCACGGCCGGGAGTGTACAGGGAATCCTACGAGCAGTACTTC
CASSPRPGVYRESYEQYF
>few|TRBD1|TRBV10-3|TRBJ1-2
TGTGCCATCGCAGGGGGCCCTATCTCTAACTATGGCTACACCTTC
CAIAGGPISNYGYTF